A selection of T cell receptor beta chains follows, all from one sample in a study of T cell responses to AZD1222 COVID-19 vaccine. Generated by immunoSEQ multiplex PCR, the TCRdb table keeps only in-frame clones and is missing some. Here the sample spans about 140,000 clones, roughly 92% being singletons. Sequencing used peripheral blood, obtained 28 days after the second AZD1222 dose. Receptors originate from an adult who received the AZD1222 COVID-19 vaccine. Each CDR3 is given with its conserved first and last residue. Each record gives: CDR3 length, D gene, clone size, V gene, J gene, CDR3 DNA, CDR3 protein. D genes are given only for firm matches. Size values are once, few and many counts, or a class for expanded clones, and some rows have none.

>15|-|-|TRBV2|TRBJ1-5
TGTGCCAGCAACCTCGGACCCGCCGGCGGACAGCCCCAGCATTTT
CASNLGPAGGQPQHF
>16|-|-|TRBV21-1|TRBJ1-6
TGTGCCAGCACTTTTCCCTTGGACAGGGAGTACTCACCCCTCCACTTT
CASTFPLDREYSPLHF
>13|-|-|TRBV2|TRBJ2-5
TGTGCCAGCGTGGGGTTAAGAGTAGAGACCCAGTACTTC
CASVGLRVETQYF
>14|TRBD1|-|TRBV9|TRBJ2-5
TGTGCCAGCAGCCCGAGGACAGGTTTGGCGACCCAGTACTTC
CASSPRTGLATQYF
>15|-|-|TRBV6-2/TRBV6-3|TRBJ2-7
TGTGCCAGCAGTTATGGGAGCTTAAGCTCCTACGAGCAGTACTTC
CASSYGSLSSYEQYF
>14|-|-|TRBV6-5|TRBJ2-1
TGTGCCAGCAGTTACCCTATACAGGGCGGTGAGCAGTTCTTC
CASSYPIQGGEQFF
>16|-|few|TRBV15|TRBJ1-2
TGTGCCACCAGCAGAGGCCGGGACGGATCTAACTATGGCTACACCTTC
CATSRGRDGSNYGYTF
>15|-|-|TRBV19|TRBJ1-5
TGTGCCAGTAGTATACCGGGGGCGCTCACTCAGCCCCAGCATTTT
CASSIPGALTQPQHF
>11|-|-|TRBV3-1/TRBV3-2|TRBJ2-7
TGTGCCAGCAGCCGGAACCACGAGCAGTACTTC
CASSRNHEQYF
>15|TRBD1|-|TRBV6-2/TRBV6-3|TRBJ2-7
TGTGCCAGCAGTTACCCGGGACAGGGTGCCTACGAGCAGTACTTC
CASSYPGQGAYEQYF
>14|-|-|TRBV25-1|TRBJ2-5
TGTGCCAGCAGTGGTAAGGGTGCCTGGGAGACCCAGTACTTC
CASSGKGAWETQYF
>15|-|-|TRBV4-3|TRBJ1-5
TGCGCCAGCAGCCAAGACCGGAATTTGAATCAGCCCCAGCATTTT
CASSQDRNLNQPQHF
>15|-|-|TRBV7-9|TRBJ2-1
TGTGCCAGCAGCTTAGGACGACCCCCATACAATGAGCAGTTCTTC
CASSLGRPPYNEQFF
>15|-|few|TRBV6-5|TRBJ1-5
TGTGCCAGCAGTTACTCGGCGGCAGGGGAACAGCCCCAGCATTTT
CASSYSAAGEQPQHF
>15|-|-|TRBV6-6|TRBJ1-5
TGTGCCAGCAGCCCGTACACTTATAGCAATCAGCCCCAGCATTTT
CASSPYTYSNQPQHF
>16|-|-|TRBV19|TRBJ1-6
TGTGCCAGTAAAGGGGGGGAAGGATCCTATAATTCACCCCTCCACTTT
CASKGGEGSYNSPLHF
>15|-|-|TRBV28|TRBJ1-1
TGTGCCAGCAGTTTAGTTGAGGCTGGGGGGACTGAAGCTTTCTTT
CASSLVEAGGTEAFF
>15|TRBD1|-|TRBV14|TRBJ2-7
TGTGCCAGCAGCCAACCCCTACAGGGGATTTACGAGCAGTACTTC
CASSQPLQGIYEQYF
>14|-|once|TRBV19|TRBJ1-6
TGTGCCAGTAGTATAGGTGACTTCTATTCACCCCTCCACTTT
CASSIGDFYSPLHF
>14|-|-|TRBV7-2|TRBJ1-2
TGTGCCAGCAGCTTAGGATCGACGGGGTATGGCTACACCTTC
CASSLGSTGYGYTF
>13|-|-|TRBV2|TRBJ2-5
TGTGCCAGCAGTAGGGGGGCGCAAGAGACCCAGTACTTC
CASSRGAQETQYF
>14|TRBD2|-|TRBV7-2|TRBJ2-5
TGTGCCAGCAGCCTTCGGACTAGCGAGGGGTCCCAGTACTTC
CASSLRTSEGSQYF
>15|-|-|TRBV24-1|TRBJ2-5
TGTGCCACCAGTGGAGGGGCAGGGGTCTTGGAGACCCAGTACTTC
CATSGGAGVLETQYF
>17|TRBD2|-|TRBV3-1/TRBV3-2|TRBJ2-5
TGTGCCAGCAGCCCCAGACTAGCGGGAGGGCCTTTGGAGACCCAGTACTTC
CASSPRLAGGPLETQYF
>13|-|-|TRBV9|TRBJ1-2
TGTGCCAGCAGCTCCGGAGACACCCGGGGCTACACCTTC
CASSSGDTRGYTF
>14|-|-|TRBV7-2|TRBJ1-4
TGTGCCAGCAGCGGGGCTTCGGGACATGAAAAACTGTTTTTT
CASSGASGHEKLFF
>14|TRBD2|-|TRBV5-4|TRBJ2-7
TGTGCCAGCAGCTCCAGCGGGAGCTCCTACGAGCAGTACTTC
CASSSSGSSYEQYF
>14|-|-|TRBV10-2|TRBJ1-3
TGCGCCAGCAGTTATCAGCTCTCTGGAAACACCATATATTTT
CASSYQLSGNTIYF
>11|-|-|TRBV29-1|TRBJ1-1
TGCAGCGTGCAGGAGAACACTGAAGCTTTCTTT
CSVQENTEAFF
>15|TRBD1|-|TRBV4-3|TRBJ2-7
TGCGCCAGCAGCCATCGGACAGGGAGCTCCTACGAGCAGTACTTC
CASSHRTGSSYEQYF
>14|-|-|TRBV28|TRBJ1-4
TGTGCCAGCAAGGATTCTGCAACTAATGAAAAACTGTTTTTT
CASKDSATNEKLFF
>13|-|-|TRBV7-3|TRBJ1-2
TGTGCCAGCAGCTTAGTCGGAACCTATGGCTACACCTTC
CASSLVGTYGYTF
>13|-|-|TRBV5-6|TRBJ2-7
TGTGCCAGCAGCTTGGCCGACGGATACGAGCAGTACTTC
CASSLADGYEQYF
>12|-|-|TRBV11-2|TRBJ2-5
TGTGCCAGCAGCACCCGGGGAGAGACCCAGTACTTC
CASSTRGETQYF
>17|TRBD2|-|TRBV13|TRBJ2-7
TGTGCCAGCAGCTCGACTCCAACTAGCGGGGACCCCTACGAGCAGTACTTC
CASSSTPTSGDPYEQYF
>14|-|-|TRBV27|TRBJ2-1
TGTGCCAGCAGTCCCCGGGGACTGACTAATGAGCAGTTCTTC
CASSPRGLTNEQFF
>11|TRBD1|-|TRBV24-1|TRBJ1-6
TGTGCCACTCTGCGGACAGGTCCAAAGGGGTTT
CATLRTGPKGF
>13|-|-|TRBV4-3|TRBJ2-7
TGCGCCAGCAGCCAAGATCGGCGTTACGAGCAGTACTTC
CASSQDRRYEQYF
>15|-|-|TRBV5-4|TRBJ2-7
TGTGCCAGCAGCTTGGTCCCAGACACCGCCTACGAGCAGTACTTC
CASSLVPDTAYEQYF
>14|TRBD1|-|TRBV2|TRBJ2-5
TGTGCCAGCACCCTACAGGGGTATCGGGAGACCCAGTACTTC
CASTLQGYRETQYF
>13|-|-|TRBV4-2|TRBJ2-7
TGTGCCAGCAGCCAAGGGGGTATCTACGAGCAGTACTTC
CASSQGGIYEQYF
>13|-|-|TRBV29-1|TRBJ2-7
TGCAGCGTTCGGACAGACCCTGCCTACGAGCAGTACTTC
CSVRTDPAYEQYF
>15|-|-|TRBV9|TRBJ1-1
TGTGCCAGCAGCGTAGCCGGGGGATGGGGAACTGAAGCTTTCTTT
CASSVAGGWGTEAFF
>14|-|once|TRBV19|TRBJ1-4
TGTGCCAGTAGTGTCTTTAAAGGGGGTGAAAAACTGTTTTTT
CASSVFKGGEKLFF
>15|-|-|TRBV18|TRBJ1-1
TGTGCCAGCTCGCTCAGGGGAGGTGAGAGCGCTGAAGCTTTCTTT
CASSLRGGESAEAFF
>14|-|-|TRBV19|TRBJ2-7
TGTGCCAGTAGTGCCCGGCACACCTCCTACGAGCAGTACTTC
CASSARHTSYEQYF
>18|TRBD1|-|TRBV10-3|TRBJ2-2
TGTGCCATCAGGACGGACAGGGCTCACGAGGGTAACACCGGGGAGCTGTTTTTT
CAIRTDRAHEGNTGELFF
>16|TRBD1|once|TRBV20-1|TRBJ1-2
TGCAGTGCTAGTAGGGACAGGGGAAGCCGGGTCGGTGGCTACACCTTC
CSASRDRGSRVGGYTF
>13|-|-|TRBV12-3/TRBV12-4|TRBJ2-5
TGTGCCAGCAGGACTAGTTTTCCAGAGACCCAGTACTTC
CASRTSFPETQYF
>13|-|-|TRBV9|TRBJ2-3
TGTGCCAGCAGCGTAGGACAGCCAGATACGCAGTATTTT
CASSVGQPDTQYF
>15|-|-|TRBV5-4|TRBJ1-1
TGTGCCAGCAACCCCCCCGGGGGCGTCCACACTGAAGCTTTCTTT
CASNPPGGVHTEAFF
>13|TRBD1|-|TRBV6-5|TRBJ1-1
TGTGCCAGCAGTTACGGGACAGGGAGTGAAGCTTTCTTT
CASSYGTGSEAFF
>14|-|once|TRBV19|TRBJ2-2
TGTGCCAGTAGTAGAGTTGCGAACACCGGGGAGCTGTTTTTT
CASSRVANTGELFF
>14|-|-|TRBV9|TRBJ2-7
TGTGCCAGCAGCGTAGACGGCAGCACCTACGAGCAGTACTTC
CASSVDGSTYEQYF
>16|TRBD1|-|TRBV7-2|TRBJ2-1
TGTGCCAGCAGCTTAGCAACAGGGGTCGCTTACAATGAGCAGTTCTTC
CASSLATGVAYNEQFF